These 3 T cell receptor beta chains were all obtained from the same sample, sequenced in a study of T cell responses to AZD1222 COVID-19 vaccine. Assay: immunoSEQ multiplex PCR; the TCRdb copy retains only in-frame clones and omits some. The sample has around 130,000 clones; 87% are singletons. The material sequenced was peripheral blood, taken on day 0 of AZD1222 vaccination. These receptors were collected from an adult in good health.

The chain combines TRBV29-1 with TRBJ1-1; 8 bases map to TRBD1. Germline loops: CDR1 SQVTM, CDR2 ANQGSEA. The junction had 13 bases not matched to a gene; V was cut back by 7 bases and J by 0 bases. The CDR3 is made up of 16 amino acids. CDR3 nucleotide sequence: TGCAGCGGAATTGGACAGGGCGTATGGGTGAACACTGAAGCTTTCTTT. It codes for CSGIGQGVWVNTEAFF.

V and J are TRBV6-5 and TRBJ2-7; 10 bases fit TRBD1. The CDR3 covers 16 residues. V was pared by 2 bases and J by 8 bases, with 12 bases of the junction left unmatched. CDR1 is MNHEY and CDR2 is SVGAGI in the germline V gene. The DNA of the CDR3 is TGTGCCAGCAGTTACGGGGTAGGGACAGGGGCCCTCAAGCAGTACTTC. This gives the protein CASSYGVGTGALKQYF.

The chain combines TRBV7-8 with TRBJ1-2; D is undetermined. Germline CDR1 and CDR2: SGHVS and FQNEAQ. V lost 1 base and J 4 bases, leaving 10 bases between the germline ends. The CDR3 is made up of 14 amino acids. The CDR3 coding sequence is TGTGCCAGCAGCTTAGAAGGCAGATCCTATGGCTACACCTTC. This encodes CASSLEGRSYGYTF. Together with reference TRBV7-8 and TRBJ1-2, the CDR3 gives the full variable domain: GAGVSQSPRYKVAKRGQDVALRCDPISGHVSLFWYQQALGQGPEFLTYFQNEAQLDKSGLPSDRFFAERPEGSVSTLKIQRTQQEDSAVYLCASSLEGRSYGYTFGSGTRLTVV.